This T cell receptor (beta chain) appears in the sequencing data of a study of OX40 agonist ivuxolimab in advanced cancers. Overall study context: Patients enrolled in dose escalation were diagnosed with hepatocellular carcinoma, melanoma, renal cell or head and neck cancer. With a range of roughly 20 to 79, age averaged 60 years, and 65% to 85% were male. Study findings and constraints: Specificity for antigen went undetermined in the expanded peripheral T cells.

Profiling relied on immunoSEQ multiplex PCR, and the TCRdb table lists in-frame clones only, not all of them. The table lists 25,000 to 35,000 clones, roughly 87% of them singletons. The CDR3 is 18 residues long. Trimming took 3 bases from V and 5 from J, leaving 23 bases between them. Germline CDR1 reads LGHNT; CDR2 reads FRNRAP. About this clone: The antigen remains undetermined.

The sample here was CD4+ or CD8+ T cells sorted from blood, taken in a trial of the OX40 agonist ivuxolimab. The chain has TRBV12-5 and TRBJ2-1; a weak D match, TRBD1 (6 bases). This receptor was taken from an adult with an advanced solid tumor such as melanoma, head and neck, liver or kidney cancer. Here the CDR3 reads CASGFLPPAGAKDNEQFF. The CDR3 nucleotides are TGTGCTAGTGGTTTTCTCCCCCCGGCAGGGGCTAAGGACAATGAGCAGTTCTTC.